The clone carrying this T cell receptor beta chain was counted a few times. Its antigen is still unknown. Sequence data for DNA of cultured CD4+ T cells were generated by the Oncomine TCR Beta short-read assay. One entry per CDR3 protein, called by TCRdb with MiXCR from the PCR reads. The sample has about 13,000 distinct CDR3 sequences; over 50% are singletons. This record belongs to a study of vaccination and CD4 T cells after COVID-19. Study-wide findings and caveats: Within the convalescent patients, spike mono-reactivity was found in 304 of 307 vaccine-specific clones.

This sample's treatment: roughly 11-day PBMC culture with coronavirus spike peptide pools or control peptides (ViraFEST assay). V dropped 0 bases and J dropped 9 bases, with 15 bases sitting between them. This CDR3 contains 15 residues. CDR1 DFQATT and CDR2 SNEGSKA come from the germline V gene (reference sequence). The source material was CD4+ T cells from blood, cultured in vitro. This TCR derives from a human donor who had recovered from COVID-19. The J gene is TRBJ1-6, the V gene TRBV20-1; TRBD1 is a possible D gene (5 bases). The CDR3 spells CSARDRELRTSPLHF. As DNA, the CDR3 is TGCAGTGCTAGAGACAGGGAGTTACGAACTTCACCCCTCCACTTT.